The subject of this entry is one T cell receptor beta chain. The CDR3 has 15 residues. Trimming at V came to 4 bases and at J to 4 bases, leaving 6 bases not matched to a gene. Germline loops: CDR1 MNHEY, CDR2 SMNVEV (reference sequence). These data come from a study of blood T cell repertoires in COVID-19. As for the study in general: T cells, B-cell-depleted T cells, or PBMCs provided the cDNA or gDNA that served as material.

Libraries were prepared by immunoSEQ multiplex PCR; TCRdb keeps only in-frame clonotypes and omits some of them. The data hold 150,000 to 200,000 clones, with approximately 81% observed a single time. The material sequenced was peripheral blood. The receptor's source is a woman aged 70-85 years with COVID-19, enrolled during active disease. The chain combines TRBV27 with TRBJ2-3, with TRBD2 identical over 9 bases. The CDR3 loop is CASSSSAGGADTQYF. The CDR3 bases are TGTGCCAGCAGTTCCTCAGCGGGGGGCGCAGATACGCAGTATTTT.